This entry is about one T cell receptor (beta chain). Its antigen remains unknown. The V gene's germline CDR1 is SGHKS and CDR2 YYEKEE (reference sequence). V lost 4 bases and J lost 0, with 16 bases in between. The CDR3 totals 16 residues. This specimen comes from a study of OX40 agonist ivuxolimab in advanced cancers. As for the study in general: Patients' therapy was ivuxolimab, an antibody that acts as an agonist of OX40 (CD134). In this trial design, patients received ivuxolimab intravenously at 0.01 to 10 mg/kg every 2 weeks.

Some clones are missing from TCRdb's copy, which holds only in-frame ones; the method was immunoSEQ multiplex PCR. The sample holds about 50,000 clones, 70% to 80% seen once. Study-wide points: Researchers report that CD8+ T cells had, on average, more expanded clones than CD4+. Dosing at 0.1 to 3.0 mg/kg was accompanied by clonal expansion of CD4+ and CD8+ blood T cells by week 6.

The chain couples TRBV5-5 to TRBJ1-2; no reliable D call. The sample here was CD4+ or CD8+ T cells sorted from blood, taken in a trial of the OX40 agonist ivuxolimab. The sequence came from an adult with an advanced solid tumor such as melanoma, head and neck, liver or kidney cancer. The CDR3 protein is CASSQDVQATNYGYTF. DNA for the CDR3: TGTGCCAGCAGCCAAGATGTCCAGGCTACTAACTATGGCTACACCTTC.